The 26 T cell receptor beta chains below were found in one sample sequenced in a study of T cell responses to AZD1222 COVID-19 vaccine. TCRdb keeps only in-frame clones here, not all; method: immunoSEQ multiplex PCR. Of about 130,000 clones listed, just over 85% are singletons. The input for sequencing was peripheral blood, taken on day 0 of AZD1222 vaccination. The receptors were sampled from an adult in good health.

CDR3 in DNA: TGTGCCAGCAGCCCGGACAGGAATAGGGGCTACACCTTC. It yields the protein CASSPDRNRGYTF. This sequence joins TRBV7-2 and TRBJ1-2, with 7 bases aligning to TRBD1. The V gene's germline CDR1 is SGHTA and CDR2 FQGNSA. CDR3 length: 13 residues. V trimming: 5 bases; J trimming: 8 bases; junction bases outside the gene matches: 8.

The rearrangement uses TRBV5-8 and TRBJ2-2; D is uncertain. The CDR3 is made up of 17 amino acids. V gave up 0 bases and J gave up 4 bases, with 16 bases separating them. Germline V gene lookup returns CDR1 SGHTS and CDR2 YDEGEE. CDR3 sequence (DNA): TGTGCCAGCAGCTTGGACGGCGGAACACTCATCACCGGGGAGCTGTTTTTT. Its protein product is CASSLDGGTLITGELFF.

The gene calls are TRBV9 and TRBJ1-4; TRBD1 matches at 9 bases. The germline V gene has CDR1 SGDLS and CDR2 YYNGEE. The CDR3 sequence is 16 residues long. V gave up 3 bases and J gave up 7 bases; unmatched junction bases: 10. The CDR3 DNA follows: TGTGCCAGCAGCGCAGAAACAGGGGGCCTGCTTGAAAAACTGTTTTTT. It yields the protein CASSAETGGLLEKLFF. Full variable domain (rest looked up from reference TRBV9 and TRBJ1-4): DSGVTQTPKHLITATGQRVTLRCSPRSGDLSVYWYQQSLDQGLQFLIQYYNGEERAKGNILERFSAQQFPDLHSELNLSSLELGDSALYFCASSAETGGLLEKLFFGSGTQLSVL.

The chain couples TRBV5-1 to TRBJ2-1, with 13 bases matching TRBD2. V was pared by 0 bases and J by 10 bases, with 4 bases of the junction left unmatched. The germline V gene has CDR1 SGHRS and CDR2 YFSETQ. This CDR3 is 15 amino acids long. CDR3 in amino acids: CASSLVGTSGKEQFF. CDR3 in DNA: TGCGCCAGCAGCTTGGTTGGGACTAGCGGGAAAGAGCAGTTCTTC.

The chain recombines TRBV9 with TRBJ2-2; 8 nucleotides align to TRBD2. Trimming at V came to 3 bases and at J to 1 base, leaving 14 bases not matched to a gene. This CDR3 is built from 19 residues. Germline assignment: CDR1 SGDLS and CDR2 YYNGEE. The CDR3 DNA reads TGTGCCAGCAGCGCCGATGGGATGGGTAGCGGGAAGAACACCGGGGAGCTGTTTTTT. It encodes CASSADGMGSGKNTGELFF.

V usage is TRBV7-9 and J usage is TRBJ1-4; 8 positions agree with TRBD1. With 4 bases clipped from V and 12 bases from J, the junction kept 7 bases outside the gene matches. CDR1 is SEHNR, CDR2 FQNEAQ, per germline (reference sequence). The CDR3 extends over 13 amino acids. CDR3: CASSSTMTGELFF. The DNA for the CDR3 is TGTGCCAGCAGCTCAACCATGACAGGGGAACTGTTTTTT. The full variable domain, completed using reference TRBV7-9 and TRBJ1-4, is DTGVSQNPRHKITKRGQNVTFRCDPISEHNRLYWYRQTLGQGPEFLTYFQNEAQLEKSRLLSDRFSAERPKGSFSTLEIQRTEQGDSAMYLCASSSTMTGELFFGSGTQLSVL.

In this sample, this clone turned up many times. The V gene is TRBV5-1, the J gene TRBJ2-5; TRBD1 might be the D (6 bases). This CDR3 comprises 16 residues. Deletions cut 1 base from V and 5 bases from J, with 18 bases between. The germline gives CDR1 SGHRS, CDR2 YFSETQ. The chain's CDR3 is CASSLNPRGSGETQYF. The CDR3 DNA is TGCGCCAGCAGCTTGAATCCGAGGGGGTCAGGGGAGACCCAGTACTTC.

This clone appeared once. This chain links TRBV30 with TRBJ1-2; TRBD1 matches at 7 bases. The CDR3 runs to 13 residues. From germline, CDR1 is GTSNPN and CDR2 SVGIG (reference sequence). The CDR3, as DNA: TGTGCGTACCTACAGGGGACGTACTATGGCTACACCTTC. Its protein is CAYLQGTYYGYTF.

The rearrangement links TRBV6-4 to TRBJ2-2, with 9 bases that match TRBD1. Germline-derived CDR1 and CDR2 are MRHNA and SNTAGT. J gave up 2 bases and V 0 bases, and 4 bases lay outside the gene matches. CDR3 length: 17 residues. DNA for the CDR3: TGTGCCAGCAGTGACTCAAAGGGACAGGGTAACACCGGGGAGCTGTTTTTT. It yields the protein CASSDSKGQGNTGELFF.

The V and J genes are TRBV6-6 and TRBJ1-1; TRBD1 matches 7 bases. This CDR3 comprises 15 residues. With 6 bases clipped from V and 0 bases from J, the junction kept 7 bases outside the gene matches. CDR1 MNHNY and CDR2 SVGAGI come from the germline V gene (reference sequence). The CDR3 protein is CASSGPTGLNTEAFF. The CDR3 bases are TGTGCCAGCAGCGGGCCGACAGGGTTGAACACTGAAGCTTTCTTT.

The chain has TRBV28 and TRBJ1-5, with TRBD1 as a possible D gene (6 bases). Trimming cost V 5 bases and J 6 bases, with 17 bases left between them. Germline V gene sequence: CDR1 MDHEN, CDR2 SYDVKM. The CDR3 contains 15 residues. The CDR3 loop is CASSPGGQKGQPQHF. CDR3 sequence (DNA): TGTGCCAGCAGTCCCGGAGGACAGAAAGGTCAGCCCCAGCATTTT.

This clone was recorded once. The genes are TRBV15 and TRBJ1-6; D not resolved. The CDR3 covers 17 residues. Germline V gene sequence: CDR1 LNHNV, CDR2 YYDKDF (reference sequence). The ends were cut back, 2 bases at V and 8 bases at J, with 19 bases in the middle. The chain's CDR3 is CATSRFYTPFRDSPLHF. CDR3 nucleotides: TGTGCCACCAGCAGATTTTATACCCCTTTTCGGGATTCACCCCTCCACTTT.

The rearrangement links TRBV5-1 to TRBJ2-7; 12 bases map to TRBD2. CDR3 length: 15 amino acids. The ends lost 3 bases at V and 1 base at J; junction bases unmatched: 2. Germline loops: CDR1 SGHRS, CDR2 YFSETQ. In DNA, the CDR3 is TGCGCCAGCAGCTCACTAGCGGGAGGTTCCTACGAGCAGTACTTC. Its protein is CASSSLAGGSYEQYF.

The chain combines TRBV18 with TRBJ1-2, with 11 nucleotides matching TRBD1. V trimming: 8 bases; J trimming: 0 bases; junction bases outside the gene matches: 8. This CDR3 comprises 16 residues. Germline V gene sequence: CDR1 KGHSH, CDR2 LQKENI. The DNA of the CDR3 is TGTGCCAGCGCCTCGGACAGGGGGCGCGCTAACTATGGCTACACCTTC. Translating gives CASASDRGRANYGYTF. Filled out from reference TRBV18 and TRBJ1-2, the complete variable domain reads NAGVMQNPRHLVRRRGQEARLRCSPMKGHSHVYWYRQLPEEGLKFMVYLQKENIIDESGMPKERFSAEFPKEGPSILRIQQVVRGDSAAYFCASASDRGRANYGYTFGSGTRLTVV.

This rearrangement joins TRBV10-2 to TRBJ2-1; D possibly corresponds to TRBD1 (6 bases). The CDR3 totals 13 residues. Germline V gene data show CDR1 as WSHSY and CDR2 as SAAADI. V gave up 6 bases and J gave up 4 bases, with 10 bases separating them. CDR3 in amino acids: CASSRDIYNEQFF. The CDR3 coding sequence is TGCGCCAGCAGCCGGGACATTTACAATGAGCAGTTCTTC.

This chain links TRBV19 with TRBJ1-1; 8 nucleotides line up with TRBD1. V lost 7 bases, J lost 8 bases, and 9 bases stayed unmatched. Germline CDR1 is LNHDA and CDR2 is SQIVND (reference sequence). The CDR3 has 13 residues. CDR3 sequence: CASKKQGVTEAFF. DNA for the CDR3: TGTGCCAGTAAAAAACAGGGGGTTACAGAAGCTTTCTTT.

This chain connects TRBV3-1 (or the pseudogene TRBV3-2) to TRBJ2-2, with D maybe TRBD1 (5 bases). With 10 bases removed from V and 0 bases from J, the gap between germline ends came to 9 bases. The CDR3 has 13 residues. The germline V gene has CDR1 LGHDT and CDR2 YNNKEL (reference sequence). CDR3 amino acids: CATRTTNTGELFF. The CDR3 nucleotides read TGTGCCACCCGGACAACGAACACCGGGGAGCTGTTTTTT.

The chain recombines TRBV24-1 with TRBJ2-7; 7 nucleotides align to TRBD1. V shed 3 bases and J 2 bases; nucleotides not matched to a gene: 6. The CDR3 extends over 15 amino acids. The germline CDR1 and CDR2 sequences are KGHDR and SFDVKD. DNA of the CDR3: TGTGCCACCAGTGATCGGGACAGCTCAGCCTACGAGCAGTACTTC. Its translation is CATSDRDSSAYEQYF.

This clone was seen a few times. V usage is TRBV7-3 and J usage is TRBJ2-7; TRBD1 matches 8 bases. The CDR3 covers 14 residues. The germline V gene encodes CDR1 SGHTA and CDR2 FQGTGA. Trimming cost V 6 bases and J 6 bases; bases outside gene matches: 10. The CDR3 protein is CASSYGQGPFEQYF. CDR3 coding DNA: TGTGCCAGCAGTTACGGACAGGGTCCTTTCGAGCAGTACTTC.

This clone was observed a handful of times. Compared with germline, one end of the junction differs, possibly owing to a read error. The chain couples TRBV2 to TRBJ2-6, with TRBD1 matching 10 bases. Germline CDR1 reads SNHLY; CDR2 reads FYNNEI. This CDR3 is built from 14 residues. DNA for the CDR3: TGTGCCACCAGCAACGGACAGGGGGACAACGTCCTGACTTTC. It yields the protein CATSNGQGDNVLTF.

Only a few counts were recorded for this clone. The chain links TRBV2 to TRBJ1-1, with D uncertain. The ends were cut back, 8 bases at V and 0 bases at J, with 13 bases in the middle. This CDR3 is built from 14 residues. The V gene's germline CDR1 is SNHLY and CDR2 FYNNEI. CDR3 sequence (DNA): TGTGCCAGCCGGTACGGCCGCATGAACACTGAAGCTTTCTTT. Translated, it gives CASRYGRMNTEAFF.

The rearrangement uses TRBV5-6 and TRBJ1-2; D possibly corresponds to TRBD1 (6 bases). V lost 1 base, J lost 4 bases, and 20 bases lay in between. The germline gives CDR1 SGHDT, CDR2 YYEEEE. The CDR3 has 17 amino acids. The CDR3 is CASSLLGGQRGAYGYTF. The CDR3 nucleotides are TGTGCCAGCAGCTTGTTAGGTGGACAAAGGGGGGCCTATGGCTACACCTTC.

The J gene is TRBJ2-3, the V gene TRBV9; D gene ambiguous. Trimming took 0 bases from V and 6 from J, leaving 11 bases between them. Germline V gene data show CDR1 as SGDLS and CDR2 as YYNGEE. The CDR3 sequence is 14 residues long. The CDR3 sequence is CASSVASLGDTQYF. The CDR3, as DNA: TGTGCCAGCAGCGTAGCGAGTTTAGGCGATACGCAGTATTTT. The full variable domain, with the rest looked up from reference TRBV9 and TRBJ2-3, is DSGVTQTPKHLITATGQRVTLRCSPRSGDLSVYWYQQSLDQGLQFLIQYYNGEERAKGNILERFSAQQFPDLHSELNLSSLELGDSALYFCASSVASLGDTQYFGPGTRLTVL.

This clone appeared once. The genes are TRBV4-2 and TRBJ2-7; a possible D gene is TRBD1 (6 bases). CDR3 size: 16 residues. Per the germline V gene, CDR1 is LGHNA and CDR2 is YNFKEQ. The V end was cut by 1 base, the J end by 1 base, with 14 bases between. The chain's CDR3 is CASSQANDRNSYEQYF. The CDR3, as DNA: TGTGCCAGCAGCCAAGCCAACGACAGGAATTCCTACGAGCAGTACTTC.

This CDR3 reads CASSSRTGRGGTEAFF. Written as DNA, the CDR3 is TGTGCCAGCAGCTCACGGACAGGGCGAGGGGGCACTGAAGCTTTCTTT. This rearrangement joins TRBV11-2 to TRBJ1-1; 8 bases fit TRBD1. CDR3 length: 16 amino acids. Germline V lookup: CDR1 SGHAT, CDR2 FQNNGV. The junction had 11 bases not matched to a gene; V was cut back by 4 bases and J by 4 bases.

This chain uses TRBV12-3 or TRBV12-4 with TRBJ1-1; tentatively, D is TRBD1 (6 bases). The CDR3 covers 13 residues. Between the trimmed V and J ends, which lost 3 bases and 8 bases, there was a span of 13 bases. CDR3 amino acids: CASSFGTILEAFF. DNA of the CDR3: TGTGCCAGCAGTTTTGGGACAATTTTAGAAGCTTTCTTT.